This TCR beta chain was identified during a study of T cell repertoires in cytomegalovirus infection. Study context: Both recently identified HLA-C-restricted and well-studied HLA-B-restricted CMV epitopes were used in the study. Public TCR beta signature analysis indicated the presence of both CMV infection and matching HLA type.

This clonotype was seen more than once but under ten times. Antigen unknown. Germline V CDR1 and CDR2: SGHAT, FQNNGV. V gave up 0 bases and J gave up 2 bases, with 8 bases separating them. This CDR3 is 15 amino acids long. A single record per CDR3 protein comes from TCRdb applying MiXCR to the reads. The table has roughly 920,000 distinct CDR3 sequences, around 30% seen once. This rearrangement joins TRBV11-2 to TRBJ1-3; D is unresolved. The specimen comprised cultured CD8+ T cells from PBMCs, sampled from culture after CMV antigen stimulation. The sequence was collected from a human donor in good health (CMV status not recorded). Some clones in this sample may be carry-over from other donors' samples. The DNA for the CDR3 is TGTGCCAGCAGCTTAGAATTTGGGGCTGGAAACACCATATATTTT. It is translated as CASSLEFGAGNTIYF.